This T cell receptor (beta chain) was identified during a study of shared clonotypes between healthy human individuals. V was trimmed by 4 bases and J by 6 bases, leaving 13 bases between them. CDR1 is SGHDT, CDR2 YYEEEE, per germline. This CDR3 is built from 13 residues. Assay used: immunoSEQ multiplex PCR; TCRdb lists only in-frame clones, some missing. The repertoire holds about 1 million clones, with roughly 75% as singletons. The receptor was isolated from a man younger than 35 in good health. The chain combines TRBV5-6 with TRBJ1-2; D is uncertain. The sequenced sample consisted of memory CD4+ T cells sorted from blood. The sample's subset: CD45RA-negative fraction. CDR3 bases: TGTGCCAGCAGCCTTGGGTCACAAGATGGCTACACCTTC. Translated, it gives CASSLGSQDGYTF. The entire variable domain, with the rest obtained from reference TRBV5-6 and TRBJ1-2, is as follows: DAGVTQSPTHLIKTRGQQVTLRCSPKSGHDTVSWYQQALGQGPQFIFQYYEEEERQRGNFPDRFSGHQFPNYSSELNVNALLLGDSALYLCASSLGSQDGYTFGSGTRLTVV.